This T cell receptor (beta chain) was captured by sequencing in a study of cytomegalovirus exposure and HLA in healthy donors. Study-level findings and limits: The authors enumerated 150 to 200 TCR beta chains as linked to cytomegalovirus. Association of about 17,000 TCR beta sequences with HLA alleles was found at 0.05 false discovery rate in a later analysis. Most of the CMV-associated TCR beta chains (in a later analysis) appeared to be HLA-restricted.

The germline V gene has CDR1 SGHAT and CDR2 FQNNGV. With V trimmed by 1 base and J by 4 bases, 5 bases remained unmatched. CDR3 length: 15 residues. PCR amplification relied on 60 Vbeta primers (plus 13 Jbeta primers). Produced via immunoSEQ multiplex PCR; TCRdb's table is partial and in-frame only. This table has some 140,000 clones, approximately 73% appearing once. As for this clone: Its antigen is undetermined.

Input material: PBMCs. The sequence derives from a middle-aged woman in good health and CMV-seronegative. This chain links TRBV11-2 with TRBJ1-2; TRBD1 matches 8 bases. DNA of the CDR3: TGTGCCAGCAGCTTAGGGCCCACAGGGGGCTATGGCTACACCTTC. Its translation is CASSLGPTGGYGYTF. Looking up the rest from reference TRBV11-2 and TRBJ1-2 gives the full variable domain: EAGVAQSPRYKIIEKRQSVAFWCNPISGHATLYWYQQILGQGPKLLIQFQNNGVVDDSQLPKDRFSAERLKGVDSTLKIQPAKLEDSAVYLCASSLGPTGGYGYTFGSGTRLTVV.